This T cell receptor (beta chain) was documented in a study of T cell repertoires in cytomegalovirus infection. About the study: From public TCR beta signatures came an indication of both CMV infection and matching HLA type.

Germline CDR1 MDHEN, CDR2 SYDVKM. V dropped 7 bases and J dropped 5 bases, with 9 bases sitting between them. The CDR3 length is 12 residues. TCRdb reanalysed the reads using MiXCR and keeps one entry per CDR3 protein. The table lists around 200,000 distinct CDR3 sequences, about 15% of them singletons, with less than 25% in the top ten. Sequences were obtained from CD8+ T cells from PBMCs. The genes are TRBV28 and TRBJ1-5; D not resolved. This TCR was recovered from a human donor in good health (CMV status not recorded). Some clones in this sample may be carry-over from other donors' samples. The CDR3 nucleotides read TGTGCCAGCAACCTTGATCATCAGCCCCAGCATTTT. Protein product: CASNLDHQPQHF.